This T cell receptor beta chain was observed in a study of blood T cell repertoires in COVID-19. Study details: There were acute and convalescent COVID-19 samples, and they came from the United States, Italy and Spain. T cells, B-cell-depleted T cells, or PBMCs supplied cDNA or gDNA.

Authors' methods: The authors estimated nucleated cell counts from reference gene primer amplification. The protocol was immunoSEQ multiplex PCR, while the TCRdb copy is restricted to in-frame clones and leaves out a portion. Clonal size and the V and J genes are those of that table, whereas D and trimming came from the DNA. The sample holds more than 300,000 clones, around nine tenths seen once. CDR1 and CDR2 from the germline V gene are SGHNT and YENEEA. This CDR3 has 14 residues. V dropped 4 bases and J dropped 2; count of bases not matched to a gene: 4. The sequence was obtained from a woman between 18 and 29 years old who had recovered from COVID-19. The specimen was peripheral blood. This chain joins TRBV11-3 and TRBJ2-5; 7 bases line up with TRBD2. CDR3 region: CASSYSSGQETQYF. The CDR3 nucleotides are TGTGCCAGCAGCTACTCTAGCGGACAAGAGACCCAGTACTTC.